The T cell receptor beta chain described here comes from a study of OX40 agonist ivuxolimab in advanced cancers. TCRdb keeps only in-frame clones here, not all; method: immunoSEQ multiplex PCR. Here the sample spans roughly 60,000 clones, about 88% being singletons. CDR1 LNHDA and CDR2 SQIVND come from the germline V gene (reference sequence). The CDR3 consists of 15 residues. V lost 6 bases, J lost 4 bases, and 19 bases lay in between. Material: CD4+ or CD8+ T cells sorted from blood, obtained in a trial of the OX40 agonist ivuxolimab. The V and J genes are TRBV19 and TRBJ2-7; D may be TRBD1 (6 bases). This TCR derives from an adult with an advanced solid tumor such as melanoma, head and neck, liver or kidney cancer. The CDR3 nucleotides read TGTGCCAGTAGATACCGGGACACTGGAACATACGAGCAGTACTTC. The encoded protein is CASRYRDTGTYEQYF.